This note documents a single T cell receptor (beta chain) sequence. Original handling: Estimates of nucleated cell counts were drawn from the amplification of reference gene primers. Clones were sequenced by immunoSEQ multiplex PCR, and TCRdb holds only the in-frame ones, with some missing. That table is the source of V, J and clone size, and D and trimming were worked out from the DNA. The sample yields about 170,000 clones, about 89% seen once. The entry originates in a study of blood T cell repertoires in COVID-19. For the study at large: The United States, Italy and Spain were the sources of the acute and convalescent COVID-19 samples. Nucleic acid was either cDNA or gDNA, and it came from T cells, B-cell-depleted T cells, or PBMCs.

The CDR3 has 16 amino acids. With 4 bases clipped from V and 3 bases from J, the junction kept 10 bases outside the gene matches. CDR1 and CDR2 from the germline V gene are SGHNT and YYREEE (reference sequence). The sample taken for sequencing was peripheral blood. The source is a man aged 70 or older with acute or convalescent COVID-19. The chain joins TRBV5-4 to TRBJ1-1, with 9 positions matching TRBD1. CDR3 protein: CASSVRQGVEDTEAFF. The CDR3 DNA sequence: TGTGCCAGCAGCGTTCGACAGGGGGTGGAGGACACTGAAGCTTTCTTT.